Listed below are T cell receptor beta chains from one sample, sequenced in a study of Graves' ophthalmopathy and Graves' hyperthyroidism. TCRdb reanalysed the multiplex PCR reads using MiXCR and keeps one entry per CDR3 protein. The sample lists fewer than 600,000 distinct CDR3 sequences, approximately 15% occurring once. The sequencing input was blood. The receptors come from a young woman with Graves' ophthalmopathy. Each CDR3 is given with its conserved first and last residue. D genes are given only for firm matches.

V	J	length	D	CDR3
TRBV12-3/TRBV12-4	TRBJ1-1	12	TRBD1	CASSLGQGEAFF
TRBV12-3/TRBV12-4	TRBJ2-7	13	.	CASSFKGIYEQYF
TRBV19	TRBJ1-2	16	.	CASRTPGTRQNYGYTF
TRBV12-3/TRBV12-4	TRBJ2-2	16	.	CASSLHPGTATGELFF
TRBV6-1	TRBJ2-5	16	.	CASSEAGLLWVETQYF
TRBV19	TRBJ1-1	14	.	CASSKSTENTEAFF
TRBV29-1	TRBJ1-2	14	.	CSVEDREAPYGYTF
TRBV7-9	TRBJ2-7	16	TRBD2	CASSEGGPMSSYEQYF
TRBV7-8	TRBJ2-6	15	.	CASSFFSSGANVLTF
TRBV12-3/TRBV12-4	TRBJ1-5	14	.	CASSLGGWGKPQHF
TRBV28	TRBJ2-7	14	TRBD1	CASSLPQGAREQYF
TRBV11-2	TRBJ2-2	15	TRBD2	CASSLWREPTGELFF
TRBV3-1	TRBJ2-7	14	TRBD2	CASSQLAGAYEQYF
TRBV7-8	TRBJ1-1	16	.	CASSRRGGISNSEAFF
TRBV20-1	TRBJ2-5	16	TRBD2	CSASSLAGVGQETQYF
TRBV28	TRBJ2-2	13	.	CASSLTGYRELFF
TRBV27	TRBJ1-5	15	.	CASSSSGYSNQPQHF
TRBV20-1	TRBJ2-7	17	TRBD1	CSARGYADGTDPYEQYF
TRBV28	TRBJ1-5	15	.	CASSFYRESNQPQHF
TRBV9	TRBJ2-7	15	.	CASSVQSTGTYEQYF
TRBV5-1	TRBJ2-5	14	TRBD1	CASSFDRAQETQYF
TRBV3-1	TRBJ1-1	14	.	CASSPDVMNTEAFF
TRBV18	TRBJ2-7	18	TRBD2	CASSPRAAGTSGTYEQYF
TRBV20-1	TRBJ1-1	15	.	CSARFLGGKNTEAFF
TRBV5-1	TRBJ2-6	18	TRBD1	CASSFRQGPSSGANVLTF
TRBV4-1	TRBJ2-5	16	TRBD2	CASSQDLPTGGETQYF
TRBV6-5	TRBJ1-6	15	.	CASSYGQSYNSPLHF
TRBV3-1	TRBJ2-7	17	.	CASSQDRHTLSRGEQYF
TRBV6-5	TRBJ2-7	17	TRBD2	CASSYGSPTSGVHEQYF
TRBV28	TRBJ1-5	13	TRBD1	CASAQGDNQPQHF
TRBV29-1	TRBJ1-2	13	TRBD1	CSVGQGDAYGYTF
TRBV12-3/TRBV12-4	TRBJ1-6	14	.	CASSSPGLYSPLHF
TRBV20-1	TRBJ2-7	14	TRBD2	CSARRLAYSYEQYF
TRBV7-8	TRBJ2-7	14	.	CASSPARESYEQYF
TRBV7-2	TRBJ2-7	13	.	CASSLPSSYEQYF
TRBV6-1	TRBJ1-2	15	TRBD1	CASTVDRGNLYGYTF
TRBV6-1	TRBJ2-7	13	.	CASSAGGMYEQYF
TRBV6-5	TRBJ1-5	15	TRBD1	CASSYSGQGYQPQHF
TRBV7-8	TRBJ2-7	16	.	CASSLGRARTAYEQYF
TRBV4-1	TRBJ2-7	14	.	CASSTGRSSYEQYF
TRBV10-3	TRBJ1-2	12	.	CAISDKISGYTF
TRBV6-1	TRBJ2-7	15	TRBD2	CASTLSGGAPYEQYF
TRBV11-2	TRBJ2-3	13	.	CASSFRLSDTQYF
TRBV30	TRBJ2-7	12	.	CAWSLGVDEQYF
TRBV12-3/TRBV12-4	TRBJ1-5	15	TRBD1	CASSWGQYSNQPQHF
TRBV5-1	TRBJ2-7	18	.	CASSLYGSPTGSSYEQYF
TRBV12-5	TRBJ2-7	16	TRBD1	CASGPLDTGTGYEQYF
TRBV7-9	TRBJ1-1	14	.	CASSLGTAGTEAFF